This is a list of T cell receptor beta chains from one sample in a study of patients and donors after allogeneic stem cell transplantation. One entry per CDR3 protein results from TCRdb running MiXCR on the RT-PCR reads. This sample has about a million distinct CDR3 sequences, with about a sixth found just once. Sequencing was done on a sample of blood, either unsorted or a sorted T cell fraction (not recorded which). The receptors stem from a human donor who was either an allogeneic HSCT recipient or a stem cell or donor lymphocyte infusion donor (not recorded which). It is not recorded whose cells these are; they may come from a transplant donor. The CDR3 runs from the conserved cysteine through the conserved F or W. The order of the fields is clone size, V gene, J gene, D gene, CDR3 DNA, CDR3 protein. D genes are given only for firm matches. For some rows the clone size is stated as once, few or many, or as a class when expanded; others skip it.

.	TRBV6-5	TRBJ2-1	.	TGTGCCAGCAGTTACTCCGGGACTTCTAATTATTACAATGAGCAGTTCTTC	CASSYSGTSNYYNEQFF
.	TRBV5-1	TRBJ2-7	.	TGCGCCAGCAGCTCCCCCCGAGGACGGGAATCCTACGAGCAGTACTTC	CASSSPRGRESYEQYF
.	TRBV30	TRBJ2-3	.	TGTGCCTGGGGATCCAGCGGCCGCACAGATACGCAGTATTTT	CAWGSSGRTDTQYF
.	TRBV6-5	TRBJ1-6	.	TGTGCCAGCAGTTACCCTTCACGCTCGGGTAATTCACCCCTCCACTTT	CASSYPSRSGNSPLHF
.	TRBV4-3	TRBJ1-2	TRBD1	TGCGCCAGCAGCCTCCACGGGACAGGGGGGCATGTCTACACCTTC	CASSLHGTGGHVYTF
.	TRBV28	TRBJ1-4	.	TGTGCCAGCGGCCCCGTTACTAATGAAAAACTGTTTTTT	CASGPVTNEKLFF
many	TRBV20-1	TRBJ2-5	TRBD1	TGCAGTGCCCGGACAGGGCCTCAAGAGACCCAGTACTTC	CSARTGPQETQYF
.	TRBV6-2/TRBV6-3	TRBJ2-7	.	TGTGCCAGCAGCGACGGGGACCATCAAAAGAAGGAGTACTTC	CASSDGDHQKKEYF
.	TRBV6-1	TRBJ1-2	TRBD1	TGTGCCAGCACATCAGGACAGGGAGGAGGTGGCTACACCTTC	CASTSGQGGGGYTF
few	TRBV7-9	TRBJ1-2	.	TGTGCCAGCAGCCCAGGGATGGTAGATTACACCTTC	CASSPGMVDYTF
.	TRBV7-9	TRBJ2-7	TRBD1	TGTGCCAGCAGCTCTGGACAGGACGAGCAGTACTTC	CASSSGQDEQYF
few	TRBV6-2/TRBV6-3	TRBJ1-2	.	TGTGCCAGCAGTTACAGATATGGCTACACCTTC	CASSYRYGYTF
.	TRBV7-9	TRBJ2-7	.	TGTGCCAGCAGCCCTGAAAAGGGGTCGAACGAGCAGTACTTC	CASSPEKGSNEQYF
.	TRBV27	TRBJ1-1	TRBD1	TGTGCCAGCAGTTTACAGGGGACAGGGTACAAGCCTTTCTTT	CASSLQGTGYKPFF